The rows below give T cell receptor beta chains drawn from one sample of a study of blood T cell repertoires in COVID-19. Repertoires were generated with immunoSEQ multiplex PCR, while TCRdb's copy carries only in-frame clones and drops some. The data show approximately 100,000 clones, with around 81% seen just once and 4% to 5.5% held by the top ten. The source material was peripheral blood. These receptors originate from a human donor in a cohort sampled during active or convalescent COVID-19. Each CDR3 is given with its conserved first and last residue. The D gene is left open where the match is weak. Expanded clones get a size class; other rows say once, few or many, or leave the size out.

.	.	TRBV9	TRBJ2-3	TGTGCCAGCAGCCGTAGAGGACTAACTAGCACAGATACGCAGTATTTT	CASSRRGLTSTDTQYF
TRBD1	.	TRBV6-5	TRBJ1-1	TGTGCCAGCAGTCCCGGGACAGGGAGGGACACTGAAGCTTTCTTT	CASSPGTGRDTEAFF
.	.	TRBV13	TRBJ2-3	TGTGCCAGCAGCTACGACAGGGATACGCAGTATTTT	CASSYDRDTQYF
.	.	TRBV11-3	TRBJ2-1	TGTGCCAGCAGCCCAGGGGTCGGGCAGGGTGGCATTAATGAGCAGTTCTTC	CASSPGVGQGGINEQFF
TRBD2	.	TRBV24-1	TRBJ2-2	TGTGCCACCAGTGGGCTGGAGGGGCGCGGACTAGCGGGAGGCCCCGGGGAGCTGTTTTTT	CATSGLEGRGLAGGPGELFF
TRBD1	.	TRBV28	TRBJ1-2	TGTGCCAGCAGTAGAGCCAGGGGGCGCGGTTACTATGGCTACACCTTC	CASSRARGRGYYGYTF
.	once	TRBV7-2	TRBJ1-5	TGTGCCAGCAGCTTATCGCCCCGGACAGTCAATCAGCCCCAGCATTTT	CASSLSPRTVNQPQHF
TRBD2	.	TRBV7-9	TRBJ2-2	TGTGCCACCCCGCCTGCGATCGGACTAGCGACCACCGGGGAGCTGTTTTTT	CATPPAIGLATTGELFF
TRBD1	.	TRBV5-4	TRBJ2-7	TGTGCCAGCAGCCCCACCCGGGACAGGGCGACCTACGAGCAGTACTTC	CASSPTRDRATYEQYF
TRBD1	.	TRBV28	TRBJ1-2	TGTGCCAGCAGTTTATTGACAGGGGGCGCGGTTAACTATGGCTACACCTTC	CASSLLTGGAVNYGYTF
.	.	TRBV28	TRBJ2-7	TGTGCCAGCAGTTTTCCCCAGGGGTGGGAGCAGTACTTC	CASSFPQGWEQYF
TRBD1	.	TRBV13	TRBJ1-2	TGTGCCAGCAGCTTAGCCAAGGGGGCGGAGGGCTACACCTTC	CASSLAKGAEGYTF
.	.	TRBV5-5	TRBJ1-3	TGTGCCAGCAGCTTGGACATAAGAGGAAACACCATATATTTT	CASSLDIRGNTIYF
.	.	TRBV5-6	TRBJ1-5	TGTGCCAGCAGCTTGTACGGGGGGAGTCAGCCCCAGCATTTT	CASSLYGGSQPQHF
.	.	TRBV11-2	TRBJ2-7	TGTGCCAGCAGCTTATACTACGAGCAGTACTTC	CASSLYYEQYF
.	.	TRBV28	TRBJ2-5	TGTGCCAGCAGTTTTAACGACAGAGAGACCCAGTACTTC	CASSFNDRETQYF
.	.	TRBV6-5	TRBJ2-1	TGTGCCAGCAGTTACTCTATCGGGAGCTCCTACAATGAGCAGTTCTTC	CASSYSIGSSYNEQFF
.	.	TRBV18	TRBJ2-1	TGTGCCAGCTCACCCCCCGTAGGGGTAGGGGAGCAGTTCTTC	CASSPPVGVGEQFF
.	few	TRBV19	TRBJ1-3	TGTGCCAGTAGTATGGTTACAGGGTTTAAAGGAAACACCATATATTTT	CASSMVTGFKGNTIYF
.	.	TRBV21-1	TRBJ2-7	TGTGCCAGCAGCAAACCGGGACAGGGGGCGTCCTACGAGCAGTACTTC	CASSKPGQGASYEQYF
TRBD1	.	TRBV4-3	TRBJ1-1	TGCGCCAGCAGCCAGAACAGGGGGGACACTGAAGCTTTCTTT	CASSQNRGDTEAFF
.	.	TRBV3-1/TRBV3-2	TRBJ1-5	TGTGCCAGCAGCCAAGGTATCCGGGGAGGGCAGCCCCAGCATTTT	CASSQGIRGGQPQHF
.	few	TRBV5-1	TRBJ2-2	TGCGCCAGCAGCTTTGGGTTTACCGGGTACACCGGGGAGCTGTTTTTT	CASSFGFTGYTGELFF
.	.	TRBV28	TRBJ2-5	TGTGCCAGCAGTTTATTTCGGCTGCTTGGGCGGACTACGGAGACCCAGTACTTC	CASSLFRLLGRTTETQYF
TRBD1	.	TRBV25-1	TRBJ1-4	TGTGCCAGCAGTGAACGGACAGGACTAATTGAAAAACTGTTTTTT	CASSERTGLIEKLFF
.	.	TRBV19	TRBJ1-2	TGTGCCAGTAGCAGACGGGGTGACTATGGCTACACCTTC	CASSRRGDYGYTF
.	.	TRBV7-2	TRBJ2-3	TGTGCCAGCAGCTTAGCGGGGACTGGGGGCACAGATACGCAGTATTTT	CASSLAGTGGTDTQYF
.	.	TRBV2	TRBJ2-5	TGTGCCAGCAGGCCCCATTTGTTGGGGGCAGAGACCCAGTACTTC	CASRPHLLGAETQYF
TRBD1	.	TRBV7-2	TRBJ1-5	TGTGCCAGCATCTTAAAACCAGGGGGCGAACAGCCCCAGCATTTT	CASILKPGGEQPQHF